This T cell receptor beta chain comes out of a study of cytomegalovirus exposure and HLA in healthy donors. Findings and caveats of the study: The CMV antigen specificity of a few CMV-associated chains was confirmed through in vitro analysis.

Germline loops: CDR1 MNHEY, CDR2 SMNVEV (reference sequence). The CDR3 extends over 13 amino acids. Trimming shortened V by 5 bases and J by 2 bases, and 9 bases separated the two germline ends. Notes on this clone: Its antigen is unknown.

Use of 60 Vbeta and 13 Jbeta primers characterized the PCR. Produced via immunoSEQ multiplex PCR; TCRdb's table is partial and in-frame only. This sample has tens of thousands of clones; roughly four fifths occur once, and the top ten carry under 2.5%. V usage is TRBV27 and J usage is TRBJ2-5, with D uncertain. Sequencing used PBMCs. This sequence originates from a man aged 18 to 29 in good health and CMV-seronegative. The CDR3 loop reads CASSPLLQETQYF. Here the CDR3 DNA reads TGTGCCAGCAGTCCCCTACTACAAGAGACCCAGTACTTC.